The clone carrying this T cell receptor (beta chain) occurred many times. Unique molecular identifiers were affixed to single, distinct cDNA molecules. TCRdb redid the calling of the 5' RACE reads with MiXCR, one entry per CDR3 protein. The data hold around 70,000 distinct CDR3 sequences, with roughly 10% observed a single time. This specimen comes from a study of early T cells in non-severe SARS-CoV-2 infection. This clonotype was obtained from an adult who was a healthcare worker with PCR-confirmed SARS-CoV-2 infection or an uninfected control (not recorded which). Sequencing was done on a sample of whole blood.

The CDR3 DNA reads TGTGCCAGCAGCTTTAGCGGGAGTAGTTACGAGCAGTACTTC. It yields the protein CASSFSGSSYEQYF. The rearrangement uses TRBV5-4 and TRBJ2-7; 9 positions match TRBD2. Germline-derived CDR1 and CDR2 are SGHNT and YYREEE (reference sequence). This CDR3 has 14 residues. The ends lost 2 bases at V and 4 bases at J; junction bases unmatched: 4.